These T cell receptor beta chains were read from a single sample in a study of PD-1 blockade in classical Hodgkin lymphoma. Produced via immunoSEQ multiplex PCR; TCRdb's table is partial and in-frame only. The sample holds about 24,000 clones, roughly 84% seen once. Sequencing was performed on CD4+ T cells from blood, taken at baseline. All receptors come from a human donor with classical Hodgkin lymphoma. Both conserved end residues are part of each CDR3. Fields, in order: V gene, CDR3 length, J gene, clone size, D gene, CDR3 DNA, CDR3 protein. A D gene is named only where the DNA matches it firmly. Clone size is stated in some rows and not others, as once, few, many or a class when expanded.

V: TRBV29-1
length: 14
J: TRBJ1-1
size: .
D: .
DNA: TGCAGCGTACTCACGAGGGGCCGTGACACTGAAGCTTTCTTT
CDR3: CSVLTRGRDTEAFF

V: TRBV11-3
length: 15
J: TRBJ2-7
size: once
D: .
DNA: TGTGCCAGCAGCTCCGGGGGGCAGGGAGGGAACGAGCAGTACTTC
CDR3: CASSSGGQGGNEQYF

V: TRBV27
length: 17
J: TRBJ2-6
size: .
D: TRBD1
DNA: TGTGCCAGCAGTACCGACAGGGTGGTGGGGGGGGCCAACGTCCTGACTTTC
CDR3: CASSTDRVVGGANVLTF

V: TRBV5-1
length: 15
J: TRBJ1-5
size: .
D: .
DNA: TGCGCCAGCAGCTTGGCAGGGACACAAGATCAGCCCCAGCATTTT
CDR3: CASSLAGTQDQPQHF

V: TRBV6-5
length: 15
J: TRBJ2-3
size: once
D: TRBD2
DNA: TGTGCCAGCAGTTACTCGACAACGGGGGGGCACACGCAGTATTTT
CDR3: CASSYSTTGGHTQYF

V: TRBV18
length: 19
J: TRBJ2-3
size: .
D: TRBD2
DNA: TGTGCCAGCTCACCCCTGACTAGTAAAACGGGGGGTACCACAGATACGCAGTATTTT
CDR3: CASSPLTSKTGGTTDTQYF

V: TRBV5-1
length: 14
J: TRBJ1-2
size: .
D: .
DNA: TGCGCCAGCAGCGGAGAAGGTCTATACTACGGCTACACCTTC
CDR3: CASSGEGLYYGYTF

V: TRBV7-2
length: 14
J: TRBJ1-2
size: once
D: TRBD1
DNA: TGTGCCAGCAGTCGGACAGGGGGCAGCTATGGCTACACCTTC
CDR3: CASSRTGGSYGYTF

V: TRBV7-6
length: 14
J: TRBJ2-7
size: .
D: .
DNA: TGTGCCAGCAGCCCGTCGGGACTGACGTACGAGCAGTACTTC
CDR3: CASSPSGLTYEQYF

V: TRBV7-2
length: 13
J: TRBJ1-4
size: .
D: .
DNA: TGTGCCAGCAGCTTAGGGCAGAATGAAAAACTGTTTTTT
CDR3: CASSLGQNEKLFF

V: TRBV12-5
length: 15
J: TRBJ1-1
size: .
D: .
DNA: TGTGCTAGTGGTTTGGACCACGGGACGTTTAATGAAGCTTTCTTT
CDR3: CASGLDHGTFNEAFF

V: TRBV2
length: 14
J: TRBJ1-1
size: few
D: .
DNA: TGTGCCAGCAGTGAAGTAACAGGGCGCACTGAAGCTTTCTTT
CDR3: CASSEVTGRTEAFF

V: TRBV5-1
length: 12
J: TRBJ2-7
size: .
D: TRBD1
DNA: TGCGCCAGCAGCTCCACAGGGGGCGAGCAGTACTTC
CDR3: CASSSTGGEQYF

V: TRBV2
length: 15
J: TRBJ2-7
size: .
D: .
DNA: TGTGCCAGCAGTGAAGAGGTGGGGACGGGGTACGAGCAGTACTTC
CDR3: CASSEEVGTGYEQYF

V: TRBV2
length: 14
J: TRBJ1-5
size: .
D: .
DNA: TGTGCCAGCAGTGAGGGGGGCTGGAATCAGCCCCAGCATTTT
CDR3: CASSEGGWNQPQHF

V: TRBV6-1
length: 14
J: TRBJ1-2
size: .
D: .
DNA: TGTGCCAGCAGTGAATCGACAGCAAACTATGGCTACACCTTC
CDR3: CASSESTANYGYTF

V: TRBV2
length: 15
J: TRBJ2-7
size: .
D: .
DNA: TGTGCCAGCAGTGAATTGCTCCACAGCTCCTACGAGCAGTACTTC
CDR3: CASSELLHSSYEQYF

V: TRBV6-6
length: 15
J: TRBJ2-7
size: .
D: .
DNA: TGTGCCAGCAGTTACGGCGGGGATTCCTCCTACGAGCAGTACTTC
CDR3: CASSYGGDSSYEQYF

V: TRBV10-3
length: 16
J: TRBJ1-3
size: .
D: TRBD1
DNA: TGTGCCATCAGTGAGCAAGGGACAGGGAATGGAAACACCATATATTTT
CDR3: CAISEQGTGNGNTIYF

V: TRBV7-8
length: 16
J: TRBJ1-4
size: .
D: .
DNA: TGTGCCAGCAGCCCCGATGGGGACGCAACTAATGAAAAACTGTTTTTT
CDR3: CASSPDGDATNEKLFF

V: TRBV6-5
length: 15
J: TRBJ1-3
size: few
D: .
DNA: TGTGCCAGCAGTTTCCGGCAGAGCTCTGGAAACACCATATATTTT
CDR3: CASSFRQSSGNTIYF

V: TRBV7-2
length: 15
J: TRBJ1-6
size: .
D: TRBD1
DNA: TGTGCCAGCAGCTATCGACAGGGAAGGAATTCACCCCTCCACTTT
CDR3: CASSYRQGRNSPLHF

V: TRBV5-4
length: 15
J: TRBJ2-7
size: .
D: TRBD2
DNA: TGTGCCAGCAGCTTCAGCGGGGGGGCAGTATACGAGCAGTACTTC
CDR3: CASSFSGGAVYEQYF

V: TRBV11-2
length: 18
J: TRBJ2-3
size: .
D: TRBD2
DNA: TGTGCCAGCAGCTCCTTTCGGACTAGCGGGGGGGGGACAGATACGCAGTATTTT
CDR3: CASSSFRTSGGGTDTQYF

V: TRBV28
length: 12
J: TRBJ1-5
size: once
D: .
DNA: TGTGCCAGCAGTTCATTAAATCAGCCCCAGCATTTT
CDR3: CASSSLNQPQHF

V: TRBV19
length: 12
J: TRBJ2-3
size: .
D: .
DNA: TGTGCCAGTAGTCAAGGCACAGATACGCAGTATTTT
CDR3: CASSQGTDTQYF

V: TRBV7-2
length: 12
J: TRBJ1-1
size: .
D: .
DNA: TGTGCCAGCAGCTTCGGGAACACTGAAGCTTTCTTT
CDR3: CASSFGNTEAFF

V: TRBV9
length: 14
J: TRBJ1-1
size: .
D: .
DNA: TGTGCCAGCAGCGTAGAAGGCTCGGTTACTGAAGCTTTCTTT
CDR3: CASSVEGSVTEAFF

V: TRBV5-1
length: 13
J: TRBJ1-1
size: .
D: .
DNA: TGCGCCAGCAGGGAGCTCAGGAACACTGAAGCTTTCTTT
CDR3: CASRELRNTEAFF

V: TRBV11-1
length: 15
J: TRBJ2-5
size: .
D: .
DNA: TGTGCCAGCAGCTTAGGCACCCTTCCAGGAGAGACCCAGTACTTC
CDR3: CASSLGTLPGETQYF

V: TRBV7-2
length: 14
J: TRBJ2-5
size: few
D: .
DNA: TGTGCCAGCAGCTCCGGGGCGCAGATGGAGACCCAGTACTTC
CDR3: CASSSGAQMETQYF

V: TRBV10-3
length: 13
J: TRBJ2-1
size: .
D: .
DNA: TGTGCCATCAGACTGACATCGGGAAATGAGCAGTTCTTC
CDR3: CAIRLTSGNEQFF

V: TRBV4-1
length: 14
J: TRBJ2-1
size: .
D: .
DNA: TGCGCCAGCAGCACCCAAGCCCCCGACAATGAGCAGTTCTTC
CDR3: CASSTQAPDNEQFF

V: TRBV6-5
length: 13
J: TRBJ1-2
size: .
D: .
DNA: TGTGCCAGCAGTAAGGGCGGTCTCTATGGCTACACCTTC
CDR3: CASSKGGLYGYTF

V: TRBV2
length: 15
J: TRBJ2-7
size: .
D: TRBD2
DNA: TGTGCCAGCGTAGCGGGCGGGACTAGTCCCTACGAGCAGTACTTC
CDR3: CASVAGGTSPYEQYF

V: TRBV11-3
length: 14
J: TRBJ1-2
size: once
D: .
DNA: TGTGCCAGCAGCTTAAATCAGGGGTCTTGGGGCTACACCTTC
CDR3: CASSLNQGSWGYTF

V: TRBV28
length: 11
J: TRBJ1-1
size: few
D: .
DNA: TGTGCCAGCAGTACAGAACAGAAAGCTTTCTTT
CDR3: CASSTEQKAFF

V: TRBV28
length: 13
J: TRBJ2-1
size: .
D: .
DNA: TGTGCCAGCAGTTTGGGAGTAGACAATGAGCAGTTCTTC
CDR3: CASSLGVDNEQFF

V: TRBV5-6
length: 18
J: TRBJ2-6
size: .
D: TRBD1
DNA: TGTGCCAGCAGCGAGTTGACAGGGTCGTTGGGTGGGGCCAACGTCCTGACTTTC
CDR3: CASSELTGSLGGANVLTF

V: TRBV6-5
length: 15
J: TRBJ2-3
size: .
D: .
DNA: TGTGCCAGCAGTCGTCCCGGGCAGGGGCCGGATACGCAGTATTTT
CDR3: CASSRPGQGPDTQYF

V: TRBV5-1
length: 15
J: TRBJ2-1
size: .
D: .
DNA: TGCGCCAGCAGCTTTAGCGGACAGGCTTCGAATGAGCAGTTCTTC
CDR3: CASSFSGQASNEQFF

V: TRBV11-2
length: 14
J: TRBJ2-7
size: once
D: .
DNA: TGTGCCAGCAGCCCCGCCCGGCAGACCTACGAGCAGTACTTC
CDR3: CASSPARQTYEQYF

V: TRBV7-2
length: 16
J: TRBJ2-3
size: .
D: TRBD2
DNA: TGTGCCAGCAGCCCTAGAATACTAGCGGGGGGAGATACGCAGTATTTT
CDR3: CASSPRILAGGDTQYF

V: TRBV5-6
length: 14
J: TRBJ2-1
size: .
D: .
DNA: TGTGCCAGCAGATTCGGAGGGGGCCTTCGTGAGCAGTTCTTC
CDR3: CASRFGGGLREQFF

V: TRBV7-8
length: 16
J: TRBJ1-5
size: .
D: TRBD1
DNA: TGTGCCAGCAGCTTAGGGGACAGGGGGCTGGGCCAGCCCCAGCATTTT
CDR3: CASSLGDRGLGQPQHF

V: TRBV7-2
length: 14
J: TRBJ1-5
size: .
D: .
DNA: TGTGCCAGCAGCTCCCAGGGCATAAATCAGCCCCAGCATTTT
CDR3: CASSSQGINQPQHF

V: TRBV28
length: 16
J: TRBJ1-5
size: .
D: .
DNA: TGTGCCAGCCGACGTTACGGGGCAAATAGCAATCAGCCCCAGCATTTT
CDR3: CASRRYGANSNQPQHF

V: TRBV30
length: 14
J: TRBJ1-4
size: .
D: .
DNA: TGTGCCTGCAAGAGGGTCGCGACTAATGAAAAACTGTTTTTT
CDR3: CACKRVATNEKLFF

V: TRBV7-2
length: 14
J: TRBJ1-1
size: .
D: .
DNA: TGTGCCAGCAGCTTAGAAATCTACCCGCCTGAAGCTTTCTTT
CDR3: CASSLEIYPPEAFF

V: TRBV10-3
length: 19
J: TRBJ2-3
size: .
D: TRBD2
DNA: TGTGCCATCAGTGAGTCCGGTGGTCGTCCCCGGGGGGGCACAGATACGCAGTATTTT
CDR3: CAISESGGRPRGGTDTQYF

V: TRBV30
length: 13
J: TRBJ1-5
size: few
D: TRBD1
DNA: TGTGCAGAGGGGGCAGATAGCAATCAGCCCCAGCATTTT
CDR3: CAEGADSNQPQHF

V: TRBV11-2
length: 15
J: TRBJ1-2
size: .
D: TRBD1
DNA: TGTGCCAGCAGCTTAGGTCCAGGGGGACAGTATGGCTACACCTTC
CDR3: CASSLGPGGQYGYTF

V: TRBV6-5
length: 13
J: TRBJ2-1
size: .
D: TRBD2
DNA: TGTGCCAGCAGACCGGGACTATACAATGAGCAGTTCTTC
CDR3: CASRPGLYNEQFF

V: TRBV6-5
length: 13
J: TRBJ1-5
size: .
D: .
DNA: TGTGCCAGCAGTTACTCGTGGAGGCAGCCCCAGCATTTT
CDR3: CASSYSWRQPQHF

V: TRBV28
length: 14
J: TRBJ1-1
size: .
D: TRBD1
DNA: TGTGCCAGCAAACAGGGGGCGCGGGTCACTGAAGCTTTCTTT
CDR3: CASKQGARVTEAFF

V: TRBV29-1
length: 12
J: TRBJ2-5
size: .
D: TRBD2
DNA: TGCACGGTGGGGGGGGGAAGACGGACCCAGTACTTC
CDR3: CTVGGGRRTQYF

V: TRBV30
length: 12
J: TRBJ2-7
size: .
D: TRBD1
DNA: TGTGCCTGGGGTACAGGGGGGTACGAGCAGTACTTC
CDR3: CAWGTGGYEQYF

V: TRBV5-1
length: 15
J: TRBJ2-2
size: .
D: .
DNA: TGCGCCAGCAGCTTGGTTCGGACGCAAGCCGGGGAGCTGTTTTTT
CDR3: CASSLVRTQAGELFF